This T cell receptor (beta chain) came from a study of blood T cell repertoires in COVID-19. The assay was immunoSEQ multiplex PCR, and TCRdb's table has in-frame clones only and misses some. The sample lists roughly 160,000 clones; around 84% were seen once. The CDR3 totals 14 residues. The ends were cut back, 7 bases at V and 7 bases at J, with 18 bases in the middle. Germline loops: CDR1 KGHDR, CDR2 SFDVKD. The chain links TRBV24-1 to TRBJ1-2, with TRBD1 as a possible D gene (6 bases). The clonotype was recovered from a middle-aged man with active or convalescent COVID-19. Sample: peripheral blood. CDR3 DNA sequence: TGTGCCACCAGCTCTACAGGGAAGTTTGGTGGCTACACCTTC. This translates into CATSSTGKFGGYTF.